This T cell receptor beta chain was identified during a study of cytomegalovirus exposure and HLA in healthy donors (TCRdb year 2017). About the full investigation: In an earlier analysis of roughly 590 of the donors, under 300 Gb of sequence data and some 100 million unique TCR beta sequences from about 179 million T cells were reported. An early release that covered several hundred HLA-typed donors contained approximately 300 gigabases of sequencing data and tens of millions of unique TCR sequences. Among the approximately 430 genotyped donors, about 85% belonged to the genetic ancestry cluster associated with self-reported Caucasian donors. The study aimed to test whether signatures of past pathogen exposure could be identified by cataloging public T cell receptors. The study used immunosequencing to profile the T cell repertoires of around 600 subjects and linked those repertoires to cytomegalovirus serostatus. A separate validation cohort of approximately 120 different subjects was used in addition to the approximately 700-subject first cohort. The study combined high-throughput TCR immunosequencing, statistical association of individual TCRs with disease status, and machine learning to predict cytomegalovirus infection status. In a later analysis, previously published TCR beta repertoires from 550 to 700 donors were re-analyzed and high-resolution HLA genotyping was added so that TCR occurrence patterns could be studied. Rather than drawing on any new phenotypic data, the later analysis identified candidate immune exposures from TCR beta sequences and the way those sequences occurred across donors. An earlier analysis of 587 of the donors applied high-throughput TCR beta sequencing to assess whether each TCR beta V gene segment acted as functional or pseudogenic. Donor age, sex, ethnicity and CMV serostatus were collected together with the repertoire data. A later genetic analysis took genome-wide SNP genotypes for about 55% of the roughly 700 donors and used that subset as a discovery cohort. All discovery cohort repertoires had been generated using a single sequencing platform. HLA typing covered class I and class II loci at four-digit resolution. The number of typed donors differed by locus: about 629-630 for A, B, C, DRB1 and DQB1; 500 to 550 for DQA1; approximately 600 for DPA1; and around 470 for DPB1. Four or five DR-DQ haplotypes were handled as single units for association and clustering, since linkage in the cohort was strong. On average, roughly 240,000 unique TCR beta nucleotide sequences were sequenced per donor among 350 to 400 genotyped donors of the cohort, with approximately 18% of those sequences being non-productive.

This clone was picked up a small number of times. The clone's antigen remains unknown. No per-base quality is available; no much larger clone lies one base away. The cohort was made up of hundreds of healthy bone marrow donors. All cohort members were sampled while nominally healthy, although unrecorded immune exposures were likely present. The donor tested CMV seronegative, placing the donor among the 352 seronegative members of the cohort. A peripheral blood sample was collected from each donor, and TCR beta sequencing was performed on peripheral blood mononuclear cells. The Qiagen DNeasy Blood Extraction Kit was used to extract genomic DNA from the blood cell samples. The paper as a whole reports these results and caveats: In vitro tests confirmed that a few of the cytomegalovirus-associated TCR beta chains recognize cytomegalovirus antigens. An association between a missense DCLRE1C variant and V-gene and J-gene trimming of TCR beta chains was found in a later genetic analysis and replicated in an independent cohort. The authors suggested that the approach could potentially be generalized to other disease states and immunological phenotypes. Linkage disequilibrium might explain the correlated functional status among segregating V segments, but an unknown experimental factor could not be excluded. A further reported finding was that TCR beta sequences accurately predicted the HLA-A and HLA-B alleles for most subjects in the first cohort. Presence/absence analyses assumed roughly uniform sequencing depth across donors, an assumption that may not hold. In a later analysis, the rate of TCR association differed among HLA loci, with DRB1 alleles having the most associated TCRs and HLA-C alleles having the fewest. The 87-base-pair reads could not distinguish some IMGT-functional V segments, including TRBV6-2 and TRBV6-3, so those segments were excluded. In this cohort, only TCR beta chains were sequenced, and detectable features were limited by the absence of alpha or paired-chain data. According to a later analysis, most CMV-associated TCR beta chains appeared to be HLA-restricted, and the HLA associations seemed to be driven largely by CMV exposure. Broadly in line with IMGT annotations, most TCR beta V segments showed up in productive rearrangements about 90% or about 30% of the time in an earlier analysis of 450 to 600 of the donors. Roughly 15 rarely observed V segments, including chromosome 9 orphons, were excluded from the earlier analysis of about 600 of the donors because counts were too low. Assigning TCR associations to individual alleles was difficult when HLA alleles, especially DR and DQ, strongly co-occurred. The sequencing pipeline was judged likely to have produced a cluster of highly shared sequence variants as a technical artifact. HLA typing was unavailable for some donors at each locus, so association tests used only the typed subset. In the study, approximately 160 TCR beta chains were listed as associated with cytomegalovirus. While some public TCRs were present in many individuals, most TCR sequences turned up only very rarely across donors. Several of the top co-occurrence clusters appeared to be linked to parvovirus B19, influenza, CMV and Epstein-Barr virus, according to a later analysis. A later genetic analysis reported fewer N-insertions in productive TCRs among donors in an Asian-associated ancestry cluster than the roughly 650-donor mean. The classifier was reported to diagnose cytomegalovirus status with high specificity and sensitivity in both the original cohort and the validation cohort. The only immune exposure information available for the cohort was CMV serostatus. In a later analysis, HLA-associated TCR beta chains were found to be more clonally expanded and to have lower generation probabilities than equally common non-associated chains. A later analysis associated about 18,000 TCR beta sequences with specific HLA alleles at a false discovery rate of 0.05.

For CDR1 and CDR2, the germline V gene lists SGHDN and FVKESK. Trimming removed 10 bases from V and 4 bases from J, leaving 23 bases between the germline ends. Its CDR3 holds 15 amino acids, cysteine through phenylalanine. The sequence is cut down to CDR3 DNA, 45 bases in frame from base 1. The library was produced with the immunoSEQ multiplex PCR assay. The multiplex PCR relied on a mix of 60 forward primers for TCR Vbeta segments and 13 reverse primers for TCR Jbeta segments. Amplification of the CDR3 region of rearranged TCR beta genes was performed with a multiplex PCR assay on genomic DNA. On the Illumina HiSeq System, the amplified TCR beta libraries were sequenced as 87-base-pair reads. Per the original workflow: Across the 670 or so repertoires, a later analysis counted tens of millions of unique TCR beta chains, 8.5 million to 12 million of which were shared by at least two donors. A nearest-neighbor algorithm error-corrected the raw reads and collapsed the reads into unique sequences, merging closely related sequences to remove PCR and sequencing errors. To assign V, D and J gene segments, CDR3 sequences were aligned to IMGT reference sequences. For a sequence to be retained, at least a six-nucleotide match to both a V gene segment and a J gene segment was required. A rearrangement counted as productive if the CDR3 had no stop codons and remained in frame with V and J, and every other rearrangement counted as non-productive. CDR3 was defined according to IMGT convention as the region running from the second conserved V-encoded cysteine to the conserved J-encoded phenylalanine. The earlier analysis of some 540 of the donors excluded any sequence lacking an unambiguous match to a single V gene segment. In an earlier analysis of almost 600 of the donors, a V segment was called functional when productive rearrangements were above 56.7%, and segregating when the standard deviation between donors exceeded 5%. To diagnose cytomegalovirus status from the catalog of TCR beta chain sequences, a statistical classification framework was built. In a later analysis, TCR nucleotide sequences were compared against IMGT/GENE-DB human TR gene sequences so that V and J genes could be assigned. A later analysis assigned CDR3 sequences and most-parsimonious VDJ recombination scenarios with the TCRdist pipeline. In a later analysis, every TCR beta chain was defined by the combination of its CDR3 amino acid sequence and its V-gene family, and reads without a unique V-gene family were dropped. In a later analysis, fewer than 650 highly shared, low-generation-probability nucleotide sequences were removed to address suspected cross-contamination and a sequencing artifact. In a later analysis, a clonal expansion index was calculated for each public chain from normalized within-repertoire ranks of inferred template counts. Generation probabilities in a later analysis came from a VDJ recombination model fitted to out-of-frame rearrangements, and those results were checked against IGoR. In a later analysis, TCR-TCR, TCR-HLA and TCR-CMV co-occurrence was scored with hypergeometric tests, and a repertoire-size bias correction was applied to TCR pairs. False discovery rates were estimated in a later analysis by permuting HLA or CMV assignments 20 times. In a later analysis, co-occurring TCRs were grouped using DBSCAN, with TCRdist sequence similarity added in when clustering inside HLA-allele-positive subsets. Repertoires with fewer than 30,000 or more than 120,000 public chains, plus five repertoires with anomalous nucleotide sharing, were excluded from co-occurrence clustering. Sourced from immuneACCESS, this table was stored by TCRdb with only in-frame sequences that have V and J called. A share of the clones is absent; for the studies checked, an unresolved V gene accounts for under half, and the remainder has no known explanation. V, J and clone size are taken as reported in that table, and D and trimming were inferred from the DNA itself. The sample includes over 200,000 clones, with over 75% observed a single time. Clones ranked in the top ten supply about 1.7% of the sample.

The material sequenced was PBMCs. This chain joins TRBV14 to TRBJ2-7, with the D gene not clear enough to name. The clonotype was recovered from a male donor in good health and CMV-seronegative. The sequenced DNA is TGTGCCATTTTTTTCAAGCAGAAGGCGGCATACGAGCAGTACTTC. The translation is CAIFFKQKAAYEQYF.